Following are 9 T cell receptor beta chains from one sample sequenced in a study of T cell responses to AZD1222 COVID-19 vaccine. TCRdb's copy holds only in-frame clones and misses some; the assay was immunoSEQ multiplex PCR. The data contain 120,000 or so clones, 70% to 90% of them singletons. The specimen comprised peripheral blood, sampled on day 0 of AZD1222 vaccination. All receptors derive from an adult in good health.

This clone was seen only once. The J gene is TRBJ1-1, the V gene TRBV4-2; D uncertain. V was clipped by 0 bases and J by 1 base, with 6 bases between them. This CDR3 has 14 residues. Germline V gene lookup returns CDR1 LGHNA and CDR2 YNFKEQ. CDR3 coding DNA: TGTGCCAGCAGCCAAGATACGGGGAACACTGAAGCTTTCTTT. Translated, it gives CASSQDTGNTEAFF.

In nucleotides, the CDR3 is TGTGCCAGCAGCGGATACAGGGTCTCGGACACTGAAGCTTTCTTT. It translates to CASSGYRVSDTEAFF. The chain employs TRBV7-9 and TRBJ1-1, with D possibly being TRBD1 (6 bases). This CDR3 contains 15 residues. Germline V gives CDR1 SEHNR, CDR2 FQNEAQ (reference sequence). V lost 5 bases, J lost 3 bases, and 16 bases lay in between.

This clone occurred once. The chain employs TRBV9 and TRBJ1-4; no firm D call. Germline V gives CDR1 SGDLS, CDR2 YYNGEE. The CDR3 consists of 14 residues. V was trimmed by 1 base and J by 6 bases, leaving 10 bases between them. In DNA form, the CDR3 reads TGTGCCAGCAGCGTAAAGGGAGTCGATGAAAAACTGTTTTTT. This encodes CASSVKGVDEKLFF. The entire variable domain, with the rest obtained from reference TRBV9 and TRBJ1-4, is as follows: DSGVTQTPKHLITATGQRVTLRCSPRSGDLSVYWYQQSLDQGLQFLIQYYNGEERAKGNILERFSAQQFPDLHSELNLSSLELGDSALYFCASSVKGVDEKLFFGSGTQLSVL.

The chain links TRBV7-9 to TRBJ1-5; D perhaps matches TRBD1 (6 bases). Germline CDR1 and CDR2: SEHNR and FQNEAQ (reference sequence). CDR3 length: 15 residues. The V and J ends lost 5 bases and 3 bases respectively, with 14 bases between them. CDR3 residues: CASSRGAGSNQPQHF. DNA for the CDR3: TGTGCCAGCAGCCGGGGGGCGGGCTCCAATCAGCCCCAGCATTTT.

The chain combines TRBV4-3 with TRBJ1-6, with D perhaps matching TRBD1 (6 bases). V was pared by 2 bases and J by 4 bases, with 15 bases between. CDR1 is LGHNA, CDR2 YSLEER, per germline. This CDR3 region has 17 residues. CDR3 sequence (DNA): TGCGCCAGCAGCCAAATTACCGGGACATTGTATAATTCACCCCTCCACTTT. It is translated as CASSQITGTLYNSPLHF.

This clone was seen ten or more times. J is TRBJ1-1 and V is TRBV7-9; D perhaps matches TRBD1 (5 bases). This CDR3 has 14 amino acids. Deletions cut 5 bases from V and 0 bases from J, with 10 bases between. Germline lookup yields CDR1 SEHNR and CDR2 FQNEAQ (reference sequence). The CDR3 sequence: CASSGGGVNTEAFF. The CDR3 DNA reads as TGTGCCAGCAGCGGCGGAGGGGTGAACACTGAAGCTTTCTTT. Full variable domain (missing parts from reference TRBV7-9 and TRBJ1-1): DTGVSQNPRHKITKRGQNVTFRCDPISEHNRLYWYRQTLGQGPEFLTYFQNEAQLEKSRLLSDRFSAERPKGSFSTLEIQRTEQGDSAMYLCASSGGGVNTEAFFGQGTRLTVV.

This chain connects TRBV6-5 to TRBJ1-1, with a tentative D call TRBD1 (5 bases). CDR1 and CDR2 from the germline V gene are MNHEY and SVGAGI. V was pared by 11 bases and J by 1 base, with 14 bases between. The CDR3 length is 13 residues. CDR3 sequence (DNA): TGTGCCGCATCGTGGGGCCCGAACACTGAAGCTTTCTTT. Protein product: CAASWGPNTEAFF.

This clone was observed a few times. The chain couples TRBV3-1 (or the pseudogene TRBV3-2) to TRBJ1-2; 9 bases map to TRBD1. The CDR3 has 17 residues. CDR1 and CDR2 from the germline V gene are LGHDT and YNNKEL (reference sequence). The V segment lost 4 bases and the J segment 4 bases; nucleotides outside the gene matches: 13. CDR3 sequence: CASSRSGTGPVRYGYTF. DNA of the CDR3: TGTGCCAGCAGCCGCTCCGGGACAGGGCCCGTTCGCTATGGCTACACCTTC.

The chain couples TRBV10-3 to TRBJ1-1, with D maybe TRBD1 (6 bases). Trimming pared 5 bases from V and 1 base from J, leaving 17 bases between. The CDR3 is 16 amino acids. Germline CDR1 ENHRY, CDR2 SYGVKD. The CDR3 protein is CAISWVGSGANTEAFF. As DNA, the CDR3 is TGTGCCATCAGTTGGGTGGGGTCAGGGGCGAACACTGAAGCTTTCTTT.